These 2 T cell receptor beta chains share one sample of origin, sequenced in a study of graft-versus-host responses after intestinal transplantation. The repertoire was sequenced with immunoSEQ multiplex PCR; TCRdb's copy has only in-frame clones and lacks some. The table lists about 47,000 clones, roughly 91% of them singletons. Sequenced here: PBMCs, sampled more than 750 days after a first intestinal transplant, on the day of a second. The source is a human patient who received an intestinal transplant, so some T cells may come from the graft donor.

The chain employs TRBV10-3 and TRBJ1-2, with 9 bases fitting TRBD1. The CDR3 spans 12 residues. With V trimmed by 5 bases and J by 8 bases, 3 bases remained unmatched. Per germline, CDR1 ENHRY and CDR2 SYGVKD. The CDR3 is CAISSDRGGYTF. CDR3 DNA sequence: TGTGCCATCAGTTCGGACAGGGGCGGCTACACCTTC.

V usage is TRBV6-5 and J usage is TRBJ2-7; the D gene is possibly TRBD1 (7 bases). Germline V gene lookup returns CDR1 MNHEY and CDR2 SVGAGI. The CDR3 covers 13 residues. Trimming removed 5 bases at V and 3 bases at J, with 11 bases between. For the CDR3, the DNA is TGTGCCAGCAGTCCAGGGGGGTTCTACGAGCAGTACTTC. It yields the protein CASSPGGFYEQYF.